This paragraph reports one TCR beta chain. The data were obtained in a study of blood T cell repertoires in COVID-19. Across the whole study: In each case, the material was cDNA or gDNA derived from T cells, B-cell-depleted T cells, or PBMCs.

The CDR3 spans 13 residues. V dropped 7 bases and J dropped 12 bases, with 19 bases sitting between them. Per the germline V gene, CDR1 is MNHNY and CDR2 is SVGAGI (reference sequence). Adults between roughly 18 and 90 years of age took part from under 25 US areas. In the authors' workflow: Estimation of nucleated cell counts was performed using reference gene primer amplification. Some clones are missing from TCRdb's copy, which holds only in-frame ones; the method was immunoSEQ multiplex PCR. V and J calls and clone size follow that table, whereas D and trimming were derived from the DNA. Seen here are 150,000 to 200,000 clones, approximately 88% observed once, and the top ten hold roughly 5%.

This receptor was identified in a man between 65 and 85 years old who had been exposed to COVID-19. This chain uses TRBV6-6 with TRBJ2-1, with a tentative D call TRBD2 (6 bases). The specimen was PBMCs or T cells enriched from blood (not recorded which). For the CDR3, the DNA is TGTGCCAGCACCAAGGGGAGGATGGGTGGGCAGTTCTTC. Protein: CASTKGRMGGQFF.